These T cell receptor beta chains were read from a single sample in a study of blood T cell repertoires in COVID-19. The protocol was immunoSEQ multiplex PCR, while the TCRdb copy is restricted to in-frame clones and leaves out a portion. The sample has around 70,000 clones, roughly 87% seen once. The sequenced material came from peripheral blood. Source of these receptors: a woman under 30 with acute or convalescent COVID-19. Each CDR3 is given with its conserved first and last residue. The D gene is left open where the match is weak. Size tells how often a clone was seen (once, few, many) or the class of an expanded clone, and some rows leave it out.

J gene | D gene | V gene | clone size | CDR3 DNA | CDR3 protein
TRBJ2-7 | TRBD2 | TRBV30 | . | TGTGCCTGGAGTGTAAAAGAACTAGCGGCAGTCTACGAGCAGTACTTC | CAWSVKELAAVYEQYF
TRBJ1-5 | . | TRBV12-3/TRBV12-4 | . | TGTGCCAGCAGTCTCCGGGGTAGCCAGCCCCAGCATTTT | CASSLRGSQPQHF
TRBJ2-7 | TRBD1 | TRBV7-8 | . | TGTGCCAGCAGCTTAGACGACAGGGGGTACGAGCAGTACTTC | CASSLDDRGYEQYF
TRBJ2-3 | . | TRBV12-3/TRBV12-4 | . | TGTGCCAGCAGTGGCAAACGTGTAGATACGCAGTATTTT | CASSGKRVDTQYF
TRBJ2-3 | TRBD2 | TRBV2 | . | TGTGCCAGCAAAGATCAGCGGGGGCGCACAGATACGCAGTATTTT | CASKDQRGRTDTQYF
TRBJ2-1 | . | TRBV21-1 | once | TGTGCCAGCAGGACTAGCGGGGGGTTCAATGAGCAGTTCTTC | CASRTSGGFNEQFF
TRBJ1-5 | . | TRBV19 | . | TGTGCCAGTAGTATAGGAAGACAGAGGAACCAGCCCCAGCATTTT | CASSIGRQRNQPQHF
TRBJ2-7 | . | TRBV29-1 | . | TGCAGCGTTGAGGACGGGGGTAGTTCCACGCAGTACTTC | CSVEDGGSSTQYF
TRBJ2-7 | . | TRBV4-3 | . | TGCGCCAGCAGCCAAGATCCAGCCGGAGTCGTGAACGAGCAGTACTTC | CASSQDPAGVVNEQYF
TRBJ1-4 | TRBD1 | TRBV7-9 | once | TGTGCCAGCAGCGAGAGACAGGGGTTGAAACTGTTTTTT | CASSERQGLKLFF
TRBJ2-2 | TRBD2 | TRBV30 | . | TGTGCCTGGCGATGGACTAGCGGCTTCACCGGGGAGCTGTTTTTT | CAWRWTSGFTGELFF
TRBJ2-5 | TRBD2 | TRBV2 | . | TGTGCCAGCAGGTTTAGCGGGGTCGGGCAAGAGACCCAGTACTTC | CASRFSGVGQETQYF
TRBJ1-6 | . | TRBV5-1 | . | TGCGCCAGCAGCACGGGGGGCTCCTATAATTCACCCCTCCACTTT | CASSTGGSYNSPLHF
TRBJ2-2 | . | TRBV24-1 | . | TGTGCCACCACTGCTGGGGGGACCGGGGAGCTGTTTTTT | CATTAGGTGELFF
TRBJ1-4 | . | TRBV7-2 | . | TGTGCCAGCAGCTTCGCGGGCTCTAATGAAAAACTGTTTTTT | CASSFAGSNEKLFF
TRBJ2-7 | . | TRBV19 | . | TGTGCCAGTAGTCCCCGACGGACCGCCAGGGACGAGCAGTACTTC | CASSPRRTARDEQYF
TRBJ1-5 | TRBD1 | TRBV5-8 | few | TGTGCCAGCAGACGCGTGGACAGGGGAAACAATCAGCCCCAGCATTTT | CASRRVDRGNNQPQHF
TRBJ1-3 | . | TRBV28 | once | TGTGCCACCCACGAGCTGTCCCGGGACACTGGAAACACCATATATTTT | CATHELSRDTGNTIYF
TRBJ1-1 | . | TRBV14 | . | TGTGCCAGCAGCCAAGATTCTCGGCGGAGCACTGAAGCTTTCTTT | CASSQDSRRSTEAFF
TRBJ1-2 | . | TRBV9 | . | TGTGCCAGCAGCGAAAGAATTCGCGCTGATAGCTACACCTTC | CASSERIRADSYTF
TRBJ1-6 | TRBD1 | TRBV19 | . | TGTGCCAGTAGTACTTCCAGCCAGGGGGGAAATTCACCCCTCCACTTT | CASSTSSQGGNSPLHF
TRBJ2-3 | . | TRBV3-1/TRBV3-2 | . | TGTGCCAGCAGCCCCGGCACAGATACGCAGTATTTT | CASSPGTDTQYF
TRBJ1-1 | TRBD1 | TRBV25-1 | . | TGTGCCAGCAGTGAACTTGGGGGACAGAAGACTGAAGCTTTCTTT | CASSELGGQKTEAFF
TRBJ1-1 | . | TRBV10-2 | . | TGCGCCAGCAGTGCGACAAGACAAGAGAACACTGAAGCTTTCTTT | CASSATRQENTEAFF
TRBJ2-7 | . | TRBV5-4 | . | TGTGCCAGCAGCTTCGGGGTAGGCGAGCAGTACTTC | CASSFGVGEQYF
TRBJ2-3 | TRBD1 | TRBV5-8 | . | TGTGCCAGCAGCTTCAGGGGGTTCACAGATACGCAGTATTTT | CASSFRGFTDTQYF
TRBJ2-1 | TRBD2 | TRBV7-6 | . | TGTGCCAGCAGCTTTAGCGGGGGGGGGTACAATGAGCAGTTCTTC | CASSFSGGGYNEQFF
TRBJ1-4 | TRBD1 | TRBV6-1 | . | TGTGCCAGCAGTGAATTGGCAGGGGGCTTTGAAAAACTGTTTTTT | CASSELAGGFEKLFF
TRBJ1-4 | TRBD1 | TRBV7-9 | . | TGTGCCAGCAGCTTAGGACAGGGTCGTGAAAAACTGTTTTTT | CASSLGQGREKLFF
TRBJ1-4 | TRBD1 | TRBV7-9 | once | TGTGCCAGCAGCGCGGGACAGGGGAAAGAAAAACTGTTTTTT | CASSAGQGKEKLFF
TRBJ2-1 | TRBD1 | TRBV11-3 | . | TGTGCCAGCAGCCCCGGGACAGGCTACAATGAGCAGTTCTTC | CASSPGTGYNEQFF
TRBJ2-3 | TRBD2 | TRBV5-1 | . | TGCGCCAGCAGCTCGTGGCTAGCGGGAGGGTCAGATACGCAGTATTTT | CASSSWLAGGSDTQYF
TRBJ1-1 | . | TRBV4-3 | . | TGCGCCAGCAGCCAAGATACGGGGAACACTGAAGCTTTCTTT | CASSQDTGNTEAFF
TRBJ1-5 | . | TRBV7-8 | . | TGTGCCAGCAGCCCCGGGATGGCTTCGCTCCTTGGCAATCAGCCCCAGCATTTT | CASSPGMASLLGNQPQHF
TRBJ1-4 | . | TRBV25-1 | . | TGTGCCAGCAGTGAATATGGAGCAGCTAATGAAAAACTGTTTTTT | CASSEYGAANEKLFF
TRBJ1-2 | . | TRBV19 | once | TGTGCCAGTAGTCCCTCGGCGGGTGCCCCAGTGGGCTACACCTTC | CASSPSAGAPVGYTF
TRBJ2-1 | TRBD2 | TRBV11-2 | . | TGTGCCAGCAGCTTAGTGGAGCGGGAGATCCGGAATGAGCAGTTCTTC | CASSLVEREIRNEQFF
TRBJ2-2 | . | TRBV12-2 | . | TGTGCAAGTCGCCAAGAGTTGGAGGGCCCGAACACCGGGGAGCTGTTTTTT | CASRQELEGPNTGELFF
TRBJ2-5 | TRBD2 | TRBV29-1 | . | TGCAGCGTTGTGGGTCTAGCGGGGTTTGAAAAGACCCAGTACTTC | CSVVGLAGFEKTQYF
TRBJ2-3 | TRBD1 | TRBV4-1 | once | TGCGCCAGCAGCCAAGTAGGGACAGGGGCAGATACGCAGTATTTT | CASSQVGTGADTQYF
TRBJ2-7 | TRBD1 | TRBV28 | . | TGTGCCAGCAAAGACAGGGCCGCCCCCTACGAGCAGTACTTC | CASKDRAAPYEQYF
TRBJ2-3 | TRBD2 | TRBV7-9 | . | TGTGCCAGCAACAAGCGCCTCGGCGGGGGGGTCGTTGACACAGATACGCAGTATTTT | CASNKRLGGGVVDTDTQYF
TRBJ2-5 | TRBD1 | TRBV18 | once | TGTGCCAGCTCACCACAAGACAGGGGACGACCGGAAGAGACCCAGTACTTC | CASSPQDRGRPEETQYF
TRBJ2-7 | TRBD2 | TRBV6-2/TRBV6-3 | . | TGTGCCAGCAGTTACTTCACTAGCGACGGCTACGAGCAGTACTTC | CASSYFTSDGYEQYF
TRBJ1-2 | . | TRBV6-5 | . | TGTGCCAGCAGTATCTCATCGAGGTCTAACTATGGCTACACCTTC | CASSISSRSNYGYTF
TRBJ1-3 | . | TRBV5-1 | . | TGCGCCAGCAGACGGGACTCGGAGGGAAACACCATATATTTT | CASRRDSEGNTIYF
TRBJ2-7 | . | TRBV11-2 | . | TGTGCCAGCAGAACTAGTAATCACGAGCAGTACTTC | CASRTSNHEQYF
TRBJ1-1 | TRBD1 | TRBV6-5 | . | TGTGCCAGCAGATTAGAGACAGGGCCGACTGAAGCTTTCTTT | CASRLETGPTEAFF
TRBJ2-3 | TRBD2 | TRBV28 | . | TGTGCCAGCAGTTTCATTCGGACTAGAAGCACAGATACGCAGTATTTT | CASSFIRTRSTDTQYF
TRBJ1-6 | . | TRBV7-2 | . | TGTGCCAGCAGCTTAGACAGTGCCCGTAATTCACCCCTCCACTTT | CASSLDSARNSPLHF
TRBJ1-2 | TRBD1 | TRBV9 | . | TGTGCCAGCAGCAAAGACAGGGGCGGTGGCTACACCTTC | CASSKDRGGGYTF
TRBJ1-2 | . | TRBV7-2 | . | TGTGCCAGCAGCACTCGGAGGGGTTCCAGGGCTAACTATGGCTACACCTTC | CASSTRRGSRANYGYTF
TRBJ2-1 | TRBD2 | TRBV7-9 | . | TGTGCCAGCAGCTTAGGGCTAGCGGGGCTCTACAATGAGCAGTTCTTC | CASSLGLAGLYNEQFF
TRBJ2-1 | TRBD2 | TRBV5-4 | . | TGTGCCAGCAGCTTGGGTGGGACTAGCGGGAGGGGTGAGCAGTTCTTC | CASSLGGTSGRGEQFF